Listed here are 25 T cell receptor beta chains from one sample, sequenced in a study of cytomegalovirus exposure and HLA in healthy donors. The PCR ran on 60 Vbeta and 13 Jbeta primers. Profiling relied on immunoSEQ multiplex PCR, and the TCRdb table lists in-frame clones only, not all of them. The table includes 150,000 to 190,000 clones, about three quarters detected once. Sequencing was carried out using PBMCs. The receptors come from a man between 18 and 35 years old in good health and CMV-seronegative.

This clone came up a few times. In nucleotides, the CDR3 is TGCGCCAGCAGCCAAGTCGGGGGGTCCAATGAGCAGTTCTTC. It is translated as CASSQVGGSNEQFF. The V and J genes are TRBV4-3 and TRBJ2-1; 7 bases agree with TRBD2. V lost 1 base and J lost 6; bases outside the gene matches: 3. Germline V gives CDR1 LGHNA, CDR2 YSLEER. The CDR3 loop spans 14 amino acids.

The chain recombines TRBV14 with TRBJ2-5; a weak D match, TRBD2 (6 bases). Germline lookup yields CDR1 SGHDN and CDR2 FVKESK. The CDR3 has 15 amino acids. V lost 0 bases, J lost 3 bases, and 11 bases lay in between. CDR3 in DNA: TGTGCCAGCAGCCAAGAGGGGCCGGGGGAAGAGACCCAGTACTTC. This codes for CASSQEGPGEETQYF.

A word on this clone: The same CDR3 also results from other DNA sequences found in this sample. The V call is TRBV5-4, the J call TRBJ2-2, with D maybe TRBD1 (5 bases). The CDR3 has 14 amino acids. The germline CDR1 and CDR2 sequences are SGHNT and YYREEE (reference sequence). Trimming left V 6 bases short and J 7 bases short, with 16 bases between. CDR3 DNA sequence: TGTGCCAGCACCTCAGACAGAGTCGGCGGGGAGCTGTTTTTT. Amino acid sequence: CASTSDRVGGELFF.

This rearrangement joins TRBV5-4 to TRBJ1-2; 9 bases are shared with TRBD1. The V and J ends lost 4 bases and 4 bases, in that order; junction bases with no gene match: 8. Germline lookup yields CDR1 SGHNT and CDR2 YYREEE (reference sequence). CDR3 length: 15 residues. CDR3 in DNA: TGTGCCAGCAGCCTGGGACAGGGTGGCTCCTATGGCTACACCTTC. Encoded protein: CASSLGQGGSYGYTF.

The CDR3 sequence is CASSHGQGNGYTF. DNA of the CDR3: TGTGCCAGCAGCCATGGACAGGGGAATGGCTACACCTTC. This sequence joins TRBV7-2 and TRBJ1-2; 9 bases align to TRBD1. J gave up 6 bases and V 5 bases, and 4 bases lay outside the gene matches. Germline CDR1 reads SGHTA; CDR2 reads FQGNSA. The CDR3 totals 13 residues.

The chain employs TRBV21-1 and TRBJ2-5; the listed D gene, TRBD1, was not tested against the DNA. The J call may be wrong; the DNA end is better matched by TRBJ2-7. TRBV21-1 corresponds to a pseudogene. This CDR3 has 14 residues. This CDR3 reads CASSHGGTGAEQYF. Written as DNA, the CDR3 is TGTGCCAGCAGCCATGGGGGGACAGGGGCCGAGCAGTACTTC.

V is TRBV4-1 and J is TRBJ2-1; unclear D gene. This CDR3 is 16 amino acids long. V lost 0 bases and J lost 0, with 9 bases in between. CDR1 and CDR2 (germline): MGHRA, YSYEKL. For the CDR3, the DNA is TGCGCCAGCAGCCAAGAGCGGAGAAGCTCCTACAATGAGCAGTTCTTC. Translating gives CASSQERRSSYNEQFF.

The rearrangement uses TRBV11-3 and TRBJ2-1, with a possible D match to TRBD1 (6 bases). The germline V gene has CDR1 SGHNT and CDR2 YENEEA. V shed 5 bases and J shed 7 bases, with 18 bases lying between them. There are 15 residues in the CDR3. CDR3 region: CASSARRDNGNEQFF. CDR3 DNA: TGTGCCAGCAGCGCCAGACGGGACAACGGGAATGAGCAGTTCTTC.

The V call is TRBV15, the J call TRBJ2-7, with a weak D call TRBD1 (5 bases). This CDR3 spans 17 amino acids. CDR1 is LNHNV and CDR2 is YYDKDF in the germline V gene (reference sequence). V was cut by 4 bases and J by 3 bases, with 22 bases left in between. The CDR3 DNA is TGTGCCACCAGCAAGCTCCACTCAGGGCTTAGGGACTACGAGCAGTACTTC. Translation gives CATSKLHSGLRDYEQYF.

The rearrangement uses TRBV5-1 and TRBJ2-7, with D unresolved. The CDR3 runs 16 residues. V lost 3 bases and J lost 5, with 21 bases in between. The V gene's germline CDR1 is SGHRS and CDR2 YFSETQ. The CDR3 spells CASSYTGVGFVDEQYF. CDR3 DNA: TGCGCCAGCAGCTACACGGGTGTTGGGTTTGTCGACGAGCAGTACTTC.

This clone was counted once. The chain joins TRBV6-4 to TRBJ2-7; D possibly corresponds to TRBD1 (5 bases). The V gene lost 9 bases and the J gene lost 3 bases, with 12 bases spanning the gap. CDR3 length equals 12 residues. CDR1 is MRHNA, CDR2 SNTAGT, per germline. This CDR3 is CARKPTGYEQYF. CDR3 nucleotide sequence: TGTGCCAGAAAGCCCACAGGCTACGAGCAGTACTTC.

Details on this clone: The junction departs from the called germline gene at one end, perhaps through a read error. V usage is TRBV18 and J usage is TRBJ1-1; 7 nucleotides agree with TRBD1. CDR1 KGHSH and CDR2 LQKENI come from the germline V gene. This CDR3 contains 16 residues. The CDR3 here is CASSPRGGTENTEASF. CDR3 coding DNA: TGTGCCAGCTCACCAAGAGGGGGCACAGAGAACACTGAAGCTTCCTTT.

CDR3 in DNA: TGTGCCTGGGGCCCCGGGGGGACGCAAGAGACCCAGTACTTC. Translated: CAWGPGGTQETQYF. The chain couples TRBV30 to TRBJ2-5; 7 nucleotides agree with TRBD2. V gave up 5 bases and J gave up 2 bases; unmatched junction bases: 8. Germline V gives CDR1 GTSNPN, CDR2 SVGIG (reference sequence). The CDR3 is 14 amino acids.

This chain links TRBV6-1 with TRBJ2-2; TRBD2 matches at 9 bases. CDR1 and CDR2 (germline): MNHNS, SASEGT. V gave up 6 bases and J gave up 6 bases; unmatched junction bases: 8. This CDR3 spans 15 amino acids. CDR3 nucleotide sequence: TGTGCCAGCAGCACGACTAGCGGCGGGTCCGGGGAGCTGTTTTTT. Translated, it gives CASSTTSGGSGELFF.

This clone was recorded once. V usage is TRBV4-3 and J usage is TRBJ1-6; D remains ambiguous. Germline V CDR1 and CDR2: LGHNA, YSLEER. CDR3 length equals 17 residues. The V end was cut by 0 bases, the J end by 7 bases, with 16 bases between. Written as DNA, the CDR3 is TGCGCCAGCAGCCAAGATAGGACTCACACCTGGAATTCACCCCTCCACTTT. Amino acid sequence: CASSQDRTHTWNSPLHF.

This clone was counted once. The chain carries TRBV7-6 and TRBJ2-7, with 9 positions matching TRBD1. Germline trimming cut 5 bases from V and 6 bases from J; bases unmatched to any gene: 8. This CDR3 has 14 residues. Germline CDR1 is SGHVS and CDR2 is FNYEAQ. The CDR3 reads CASSRPGQGGEQYF. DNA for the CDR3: TGTGCCAGCAGCCGTCCGGGACAGGGCGGCGAGCAGTACTTC. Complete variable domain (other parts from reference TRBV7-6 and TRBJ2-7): GAGVSQSPRYKVTKRGQDVALRCDPISGHVSLYWYRQALGQGPEFLTYFNYEAQQDKSGLPNDRFSAERPEGSISTLTIQRTEQRDSAMYRCASSRPGQGGEQYFGPGTRLTVT.

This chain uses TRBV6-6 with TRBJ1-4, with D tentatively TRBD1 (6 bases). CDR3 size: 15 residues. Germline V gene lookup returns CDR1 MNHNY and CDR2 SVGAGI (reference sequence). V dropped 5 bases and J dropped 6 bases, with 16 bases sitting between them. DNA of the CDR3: TGTGCCAGCAGTCCCAGGGGCCCATACTATGAAAAACTGTTTTTT. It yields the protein CASSPRGPYYEKLFF.

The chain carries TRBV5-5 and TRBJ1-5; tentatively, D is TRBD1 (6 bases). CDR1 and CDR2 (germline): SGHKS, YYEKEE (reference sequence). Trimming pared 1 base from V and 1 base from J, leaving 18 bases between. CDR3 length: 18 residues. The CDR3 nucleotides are TGTGCCAGCAGCTTGACTTGGGGGGGCGGCGGGAGCAATCAGCCCCAGCATTTT. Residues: CASSLTWGGGGSNQPQHF.

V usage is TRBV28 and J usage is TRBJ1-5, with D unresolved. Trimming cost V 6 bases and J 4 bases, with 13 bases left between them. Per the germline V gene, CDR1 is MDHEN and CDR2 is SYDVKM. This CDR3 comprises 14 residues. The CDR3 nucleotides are TGTGCCAGCAGCCTCATCTTAGCAAATCAGCCCCAGCATTTT. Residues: CASSLILANQPQHF.

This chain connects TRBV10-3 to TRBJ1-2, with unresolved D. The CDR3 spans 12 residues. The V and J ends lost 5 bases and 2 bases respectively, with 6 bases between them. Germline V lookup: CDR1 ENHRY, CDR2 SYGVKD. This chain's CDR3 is CAISTPNYGYTF. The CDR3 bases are TGTGCCATCAGTACTCCGAACTATGGCTACACCTTC.

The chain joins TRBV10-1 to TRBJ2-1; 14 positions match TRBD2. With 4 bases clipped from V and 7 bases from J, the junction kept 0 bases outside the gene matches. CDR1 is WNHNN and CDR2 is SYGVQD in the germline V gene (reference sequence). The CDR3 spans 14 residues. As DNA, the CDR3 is TGCGCCAGCAGTGGGACTAGCGGGAGGAATGAGCAGTTCTTC. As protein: CASSGTSGRNEQFF.

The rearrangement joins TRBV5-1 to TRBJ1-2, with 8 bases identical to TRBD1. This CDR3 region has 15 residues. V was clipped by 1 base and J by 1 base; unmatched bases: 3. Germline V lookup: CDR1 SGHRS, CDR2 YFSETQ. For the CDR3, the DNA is TGCGCCAGCAGCTTGCGACAGGGGAATAACTATGGCTACACCTTC. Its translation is CASSLRQGNNYGYTF.

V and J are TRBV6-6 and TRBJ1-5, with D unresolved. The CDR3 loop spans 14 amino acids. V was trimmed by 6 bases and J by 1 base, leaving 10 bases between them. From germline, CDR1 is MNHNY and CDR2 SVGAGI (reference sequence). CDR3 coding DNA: TGTGCCAGCAGCCCTGAGAAGAGCAATCAGCCCCAGCATTTT. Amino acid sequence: CASSPEKSNQPQHF.

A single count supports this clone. CDR3: CASSTSGGGTDTQYF. The CDR3 nucleotides are TGTGCCAGCAGCACCTCAGGGGGAGGCACAGATACGCAGTATTTT. The chain combines TRBV6-4 with TRBJ2-3, with TRBD1 matching over 7 bases. The CDR3 has 15 residues. Germline CDR1 is MRHNA and CDR2 is SNTAGT. The V segment lost 6 bases and the J segment 1 base; nucleotides outside the gene matches: 7.

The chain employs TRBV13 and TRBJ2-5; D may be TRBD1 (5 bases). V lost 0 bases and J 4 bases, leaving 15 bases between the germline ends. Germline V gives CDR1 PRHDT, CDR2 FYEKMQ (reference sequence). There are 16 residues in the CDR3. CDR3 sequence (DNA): TGTGCCAGCAGCTTAGGTGCAGGGCGGATAAGAGAGACCCAGTACTTC. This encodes CASSLGAGRIRETQYF.